This section outlines one T cell receptor beta chain sequence together with its context. Its antigen is undetermined. The source of the sample is a study of T-cell reconstitution after alpha-beta-depleted transplantation in children. Whole-study results and caveats: For some patients, TCRbeta diversity was high at day 60 because of recipient T cells and thymic progenitors that survived. Alpha-beta T cells present about two months after transplant were reported to originate from several hundred expanded graft clones. T-cell counts and diversity at one year following transplant were attributed mainly to newly produced T cells.

Unique molecular identifiers were incorporated during preparation of the TCRbeta library. TCRdb passed the PCR reads through MiXCR, listing each CDR3 protein once. The sample comprises about 120,000 distinct CDR3 sequences, 20% to 25% of which are singletons, and roughly 10% rests with the top ten. The CDR3 runs 16 residues. Deletions cut 7 bases from V and 4 bases from J, with 19 bases between. The rearrangement uses TRBV12-3 or TRBV12-4 and TRBJ2-2, with D maybe TRBD1 (5 bases). The sequence was obtained from a male patient aged 2 to 10 who had a stem cell transplant for chronic granulomatous disease, so the T cells may come from the graft donor. The specimen was PBMCs, mostly from graft donor cells, collected 180 days after TCRalphabeta/CD19-depleted stem cell transplant. The CDR3 coding sequence is TGTGCCAGCACTAAGCAGGGTTTGGAAGTCACCGGGGAGCTGTTTTTT. Translating it yields CASTKQGLEVTGELFF.